Reported below is one T cell receptor beta chain. The antigen remains unidentified. PCR employed 60 Vbeta and 13 Jbeta primers. Clones were sequenced by immunoSEQ multiplex PCR, and TCRdb holds only the in-frame ones, with some missing. Of 80,000 or so clones listed, roughly two thirds were seen once; the top ten hold 6.9%. The CDR3 is 15 residues long. CDR1 and CDR2 (germline): SNHLY, FYNNEI. V shed 3 bases and J shed 7 bases, with 13 bases lying between them. The data belong to a study of cytomegalovirus exposure and HLA in healthy donors. About the research overall: For the approximately 410 genotyped donors, 81% fell within the Caucasian-associated ancestry cluster.

Broader study findings: For TCR beta chains, V- and J-gene trimming was later linked to a missense DCLRE1C variant. The study put about 180 TCR beta chains on its list as cytomegalovirus-associated.

The clonotype comes from a woman in her forties or fifties in good health and CMV-seropositive. The sequenced sample consisted of PBMCs. The gene calls are TRBV2 and TRBJ1-6; D is perhaps TRBD1 (5 bases). The CDR3 spells CASSDSGSMNSPLHF. Written as DNA, the CDR3 is TGTGCCAGCAGTGATTCAGGGTCGATGAATTCACCCCTCCACTTT.